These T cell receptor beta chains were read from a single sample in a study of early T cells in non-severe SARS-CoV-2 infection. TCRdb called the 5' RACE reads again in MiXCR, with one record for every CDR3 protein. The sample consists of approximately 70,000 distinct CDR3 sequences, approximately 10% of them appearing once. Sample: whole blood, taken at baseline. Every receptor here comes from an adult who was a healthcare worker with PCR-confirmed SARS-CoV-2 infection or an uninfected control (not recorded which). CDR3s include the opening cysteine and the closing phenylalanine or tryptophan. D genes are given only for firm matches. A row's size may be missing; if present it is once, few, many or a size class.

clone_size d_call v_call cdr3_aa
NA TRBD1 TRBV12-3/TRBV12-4 CASSLRTGRNEQFF
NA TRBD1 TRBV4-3 CASSQDSDRVKLFF
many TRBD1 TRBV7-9 CASTAGQRATEAFF
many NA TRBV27 CASSQYANSPLHF
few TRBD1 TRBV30 CAWNQGGNQPQHF
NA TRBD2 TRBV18 CASSGDASGFNYEQYF
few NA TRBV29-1 CSAFLYNEQFF
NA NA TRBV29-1 CSVPTGQETQYF
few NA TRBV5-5 CASSWLGGGTDTQYF
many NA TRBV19 CASKVSPQRNTQYF
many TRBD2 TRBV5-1 CASSMGLAGSIETQYF
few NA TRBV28 CASTLDRGEQYF
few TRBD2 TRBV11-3 CASSYRLAGPQETQYF
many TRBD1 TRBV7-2 CASSSQGIPYEQYF
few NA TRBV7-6 CASSLPGQNYEQYF
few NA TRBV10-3 CATKLTANTGELFF
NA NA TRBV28 CATYSSYEQYF
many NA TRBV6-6 CASSYEGAAYEQYF
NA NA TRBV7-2 CASSILSETQYF
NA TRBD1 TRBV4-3 CASSLGQGITEAFF
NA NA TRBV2 CATGGTYTDTQYF
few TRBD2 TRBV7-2 CASSLSSGSGENIQYF
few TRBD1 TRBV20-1 CSAITGGTEAFF
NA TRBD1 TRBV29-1 CSVGSGGQFF
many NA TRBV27 CASSLRMGGETQYF
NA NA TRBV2 CASLSGAGYEQYF
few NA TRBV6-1 CASSQSIGAHEQYF
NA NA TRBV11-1 CASSLGPGSSYNEQFF
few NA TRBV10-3 CAISESSRGYGYTF
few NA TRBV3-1 CASSPNSYNEQFF
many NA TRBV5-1 CASSPQTGGETQYF
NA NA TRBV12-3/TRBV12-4 CASSHDTQETQYF
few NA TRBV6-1 CASSEFSGEQYF
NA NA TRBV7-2 CASSLISSSYEQYF
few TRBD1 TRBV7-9 CASRNPGQGKYEQYF
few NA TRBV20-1 CSARGTQNEKLFF
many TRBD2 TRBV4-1 CASSKAGGDNEQFF
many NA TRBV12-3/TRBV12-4 CASAPTGMNTEAFF
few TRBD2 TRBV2 CANKRGLANEQYF
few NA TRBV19 CASSFSHSDSSYEQYF
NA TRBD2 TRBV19 CASSRSGLSNEQFF
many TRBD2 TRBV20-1 CSARGYFSGDHNEQFF
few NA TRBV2 CASSSGLNYGYTF
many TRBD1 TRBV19 CASSTADRGVYEQYF
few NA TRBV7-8 CASSFGEGMGGNTIYF
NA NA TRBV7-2 CASSLDAGYLETQYF
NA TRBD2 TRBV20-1 CSAPDLTSGGTRETQYF
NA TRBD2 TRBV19 CASSIGVPGGEQYF
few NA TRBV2 CASTPNNEQFF